This T cell receptor beta chain was obtained from a study of shared clonotypes between healthy human individuals. Study-wide points: Some clonotypes were shared by all four sorted-subset donors, while others were not shared. The non-shared ones had lower generation probabilities than the shared ones.

Trimming stripped 1 base from V and 6 bases from J, with 3 bases between. The CDR3 totals 12 residues. Germline lookup yields CDR1 SGHAT and CDR2 FQNNGV. Repertoires were generated with immunoSEQ multiplex PCR, while TCRdb's copy carries only in-frame clones and drops some. The sample lists a few million clones, under 95% occurring once. Concerning this clone itself: Antigen unknown. This same CDR3 is encoded by further DNA sequences in the sample.

The TCR sequence derives from a man younger than 35 in good health. Some clones in this sample may be carry-over from other donors' samples. V and J are TRBV11-2 and TRBJ1-4; the D is unclear. Sequencing was carried out using naive CD4+ T cells from PBMCs. This sample's subset: CD45RA+ positively selected. CDR3 amino acids: CASSLVDEKLFF. The CDR3 nucleotides are TGTGCCAGCAGCTTAGTTGATGAAAAACTGTTTTTT.